This TCR beta chain was observed in a study of identical twins (TCRdb year 2016). Study-wide context: To test whether fetal clonotypes persist, this study deep-sequenced TCR alpha and beta repertoires from monozygotic twins, from unrelated adults of various ages, and from cord blood. To rule out contamination, replicate twin experiments were performed at different times with different library preparation protocols. Beyond this particular receptor, the publication reports: Compared with coincidental sharing between unrelated individuals, an excess of low generation-probability sequences was observed among out-of-frame TCR alpha sequences shared between twins. Abundant cord blood beta clonotypes had fewer insertions, young adult naive repertoires showed a similar but weaker trend, and memory repertoires showed no such trend. Because the same donors could not be followed over many years, the conclusions relied on cross-sectional statistical analysis. A weaker excess of twin sharing was found in beta out-of-frame sequences because the signal-to-noise ratio was lowered by fewer shared sequences. In monozygotic twins, out-of-frame TCR alpha sharing was systematically underestimated by recombination models, although the models agreed with sharing between unrelated individuals. Invariant T cells such as MAIT and iNKT could partly confound zero-insertion analyses, although diverse VJ usage argued against such confounding for most clonotypes.

Trimming removed 4 bases from V and 5 bases from J, leaving 14 bases between the germline ends. Its CDR3 holds 14 amino acids, cysteine through phenylalanine. The entry retains the CDR3 DNA only, 42 bases that are in frame from base 1. Taken from the germline V gene, the CDR1 and CDR2 loops are ENHRY and SYGVKD. To note about this clonotype: Its antigen has not been determined. Base-call qualities are not available, and no considerably larger clone is one nucleotide away.

Only healthy Caucasian donors were included. The twin cohort comprised three pairs of female monozygotic twins, all aged roughly 18 to 30 years. Positive isolation kits from Invitrogen were used to isolate the CD4+ and CD8+ T cell populations. Library generation was performed with 5' RACE. The sequencer was an Illumina HiSeq 2000. A universal primer binding site was added through template switching, and the final cDNA carried a unique molecular identifier so that TCR cDNA molecules could be counted accurately. First-strand cDNA for TCR alpha and beta chains was synthesized from specific primers in the conserved constant-segment region. To control for contamination, each cDNA library was double barcoded with a SMART-Mk sample barcode plus Illumina barcodes. TruSeq adapter sequences and Illumina sample barcodes were added in two successive PCR steps. The Illumina HiSeq platform was used with custom primers to sequence TCR alpha and beta cDNA libraries. Per the authors' processing: Raw reads were processed with MiGEC to extract unique molecular identifiers, and MiXCR was used to determine CDR3 positions. For each individual, recombination models were inferred using an EM algorithm with the repgenHMM and IGoR tools. The analysis of shared clonotypes was done with the tcR package in R, with sharing normalized by the product of cloneset sizes. Out-of-frame nonproductive sequences were analyzed to study raw recombination free of thymic and clonal selection effects. The raw public reads went through TCRdb reprocessing: fastp at Q25, MiXCR clone calling, in-frame beta chains kept. Identical CDR3 proteins give one entry, which carries the most common genes and DNA. Clone size and V and J calls follow TCRdb, not the original study. The table for this sample lists 450,000 to 650,000 distinct CDR3 sequences; about 16% of them were counted only once. Of the sample, roughly 0.42% falls within the top ten clones.

These data were also filed under a second study, of yellow fever vaccine responses in identical twins. The second paper states: The T cell response to vaccination in identical twins was reported by the authors to appear partly convergent and partly personalized. In the study, vaccine-responding T cell clones were precisely tracked in identical twins.

The sample was CD4+ T cells sorted from blood. The rearranged segments are TRBV10-3 and TRBJ1-1; possibly the D gene is TRBD1, per 5 matching bases. This TCR came from a woman under 30 in good health. CDR3 loop: CAISGPGRGTEAFF. In nucleotides, the sequence is TGTGCCATCAGTGGACCCGGCCGGGGGACTGAAGCTTTCTTT.